The 3 T cell receptor beta chains below come from one sample, sequenced in a study of blood T cell repertoires in COVID-19. The method was immunoSEQ multiplex PCR; TCRdb's version includes in-frame clones alone and lacks a portion of them. The sample yields more than 60,000 clones, about four fifths seen once. Sequencing was performed on peripheral blood. These receptors were taken from a man between 50 and 59 years old with COVID-19, enrolled during active disease.

The chain has TRBV4-1 and TRBJ1-1; D not resolved. Germline lookup yields CDR1 MGHRA and CDR2 YSYEKL. Deletions cut 4 bases from V and 0 bases from J, with 6 bases between. The CDR3 loop spans 13 amino acids. The CDR3 reads CASSPQMNTEAFF. The CDR3 DNA reads TGCGCCAGCAGCCCCCAGATGAACACTGAAGCTTTCTTT.

This rearrangement joins TRBV4-1 to TRBJ1-2, with D unclear. Trimming removed 0 bases at V and 2 bases at J, with 7 bases between. In germline, CDR1 is MGHRA, CDR2 YSYEKL. The CDR3 sequence is 14 residues long. The CDR3 here is CASSQEPGNYGYTF. For the CDR3, the DNA is TGCGCCAGCAGCCAAGAGCCGGGGAACTATGGCTACACCTTC.

This clone was observed a single time. V and J are TRBV5-4 and TRBJ2-2; D is possibly TRBD1 (5 bases). From germline, CDR1 is SGHNT and CDR2 YYREEE (reference sequence). V was cut by 3 bases and J by 1 base, with 10 bases left in between. The CDR3 runs 15 residues. The CDR3 reads CASSSGRVNTGELFF. For the CDR3, the DNA is TGTGCCAGCAGCTCCGGCAGGGTGAACACCGGGGAGCTGTTTTTT.